What follows is one T cell receptor beta chain and its context. The target of this receptor is not known. No base quality values were provided; no much bigger clone lies one nucleotide off. This specimen belongs to a study of cytomegalovirus exposure and HLA in healthy donors (dated by TCRdb to about 2017). Concerning the study at large: An earlier analysis of 587 of the donors reported more than 250 Gb of sequence data and some 120 million unique TCR beta sequences from about 179 million T cells. An early release that covered several hundred HLA-typed donors contained approximately 300 gigabases of sequencing data and tens of millions of unique TCR sequences. Of the 350 to 450 genotyped donors, approximately 82% fell in the genetic ancestry cluster associated with self-reported Caucasian donors. The study aimed to test whether signatures of past pathogen exposure could be identified by cataloging public T cell receptors. The T cell repertoires of around 670 subjects were profiled by immunosequencing and related to cytomegalovirus serostatus. Along with the approximately 700-subject first cohort, a separate validation cohort of 120 different subjects was used. The study combined high-throughput TCR immunosequencing, statistical association of individual TCRs with disease status, and machine learning to predict cytomegalovirus infection status. A later analysis re-analyzed previously published TCR beta repertoires from 550 to 700 donors and added high-resolution HLA genotyping to study TCR occurrence patterns. The later analysis used no new phenotypic data to find candidate immune exposures, relying instead on TCR beta sequences and their occurrence across donors. To decide whether each TCR beta V gene segment behaved as functional or pseudogenic, an earlier analysis of some 600 of the donors relied on high-throughput TCR beta sequencing. Donor age, sex, ethnicity and CMV serostatus were compiled together with the repertoire data. A later genetic analysis used genome-wide SNP genotypes for about three fifths of the 666 donors, treating that subset as a discovery cohort. Every repertoire in the discovery cohort had been generated on one and the same sequencing platform. HLA typing covered class I and class II loci at four-digit resolution. Typing coverage differed by locus: A, B, C, DRB1 and DQB1 were typed in roughly 620-640 donors, DQA1 in about 550, DPA1 in some 570, and DPB1 in roughly 470. Several DR-DQ haplotypes were treated as single units for association and clustering because of strong linkage in the cohort. Across about 370 genotyped donors of the cohort, an average of approximately 240,000 unique TCR beta nucleotide sequences per donor were sequenced, and roughly a sixth of those sequences were non-productive.

The cohort consisted of fewer than 700 healthy bone marrow donors. At the time of sampling, all cohort members were nominally healthy, though unrecorded immune exposures were likely present. Of the 710 or so cohort members, around 290 had a positive CMV serostatus and approximately 370 had a negative one, while no CMV serostatus was recorded for the donor. A peripheral blood sample was provided by each donor, and peripheral blood mononuclear cells were used for TCR beta sequencing. Genomic DNA was extracted from the blood cell samples with the Qiagen DNeasy Blood Extraction Kit. Receptors were amplified or captured by the immunoSEQ multiplex PCR assay. A mixture of 60 forward primers for TCR Vbeta segments and 13 reverse primers for TCR Jbeta segments was used in the multiplex PCR. The CDR3 region of rearranged TCR beta genes was amplified from genomic DNA with a multiplex PCR assay. The Illumina HiSeq System was used to sequence the amplified TCR beta libraries as 87-base-pair reads. The authors' pipeline ran thus. A later analysis counted 75 million to 100 million unique TCR beta chains across the 550 to 750 repertoires, and approximately 11 million of these chains were shared by at least two donors. Raw reads were error-corrected and collapsed into unique sequences by a nearest-neighbor algorithm in which closely related sequences were merged to remove PCR and sequencing errors. Alignment of CDR3 sequences to IMGT reference sequences was used to assign V, D and J gene segments. Each retained sequence needed at least a six-nucleotide match to both a V gene segment and a J gene segment. A rearrangement was called productive if the CDR3 had no stop codons and remained in frame with V and J, and every other rearrangement was called non-productive. Following IMGT convention, CDR3 was defined as the stretch from the second conserved V-encoded cysteine to the conserved J-encoded phenylalanine. Sequences without an unambiguous match to a single V gene segment were excluded from the earlier analysis of almost 600 of the donors. In an earlier analysis of approximately 590 of the donors, a V segment was called functional when productive rearrangements were above 56.7%, and segregating when the standard deviation between donors exceeded 5%. To diagnose cytomegalovirus status from the catalog of TCR beta chain sequences, a statistical classification framework was built. In a later analysis, TCR nucleotide sequences were compared against IMGT/GENE-DB human TR gene sequences so that V and J genes could be assigned. In a later analysis, CDR3 sequences and most-parsimonious VDJ recombination scenarios were assigned using the TCRdist pipeline. In a later analysis, each TCR beta chain was defined by its CDR3 amino acid sequence together with its V-gene family, and reads without a unique V-gene family were excluded. As a way to deal with suspected cross-contamination and a sequencing artifact, a later analysis dropped approximately 570 nucleotide sequences that were highly shared and had low generation probability. In a later analysis, a clonal expansion index was calculated for each public chain from normalized within-repertoire ranks of inferred template counts. In a later analysis, generation probabilities were computed using a VDJ recombination model fitted to out-of-frame rearrangements, and the results were checked against IGoR. Hypergeometric tests were used in a later analysis to score TCR-TCR, TCR-HLA and TCR-CMV co-occurrence, with a repertoire-size bias correction applied to the TCR pairs. False discovery rates were estimated in a later analysis by permuting HLA or CMV assignments 20 times. In a later analysis, co-occurring TCRs were grouped with DBSCAN, and TCRdist sequence similarity was added when clustering was performed within HLA-allele-positive subsets. Co-occurrence clustering excluded repertoires with fewer than 30,000 or more than 120,000 public chains, plus five with anomalous nucleotide sharing. TCRdb mirrors the immuneACCESS table, restricted to in-frame sequences. Some clones are absent from its copies; in checked studies, under half trace to an unresolved V gene, and the reason for the others is unknown. V and J calls plus clone size are reproduced from that table; the DNA served to infer D and trimming. A total of about 160,000 clones appear in this sample, roughly 83% of them only once. The ten largest clones take up about 4% of the sample.

CDR1 MNHEY and CDR2 SMNVEV were looked up in the germline V gene (reference sequence). Its CDR3 holds 14 amino acids, cysteine through phenylalanine. Here the CDR3 DNA is all that survives: 42 bases in frame from base 1. Trimming leaves V shorter by 4 bases and J shorter by 9 bases, with the junction holding 9 bases beyond the gene matches. Broader findings and caveats from the paper: When HLA alleles, especially DR and DQ, strongly co-occurred, TCR associations were difficult to assign to individual alleles. Seventeen rarely observed V segments, including chromosome 9 orphons, were excluded from the earlier analysis of 550 to 700 of the donors because counts were too low. A later analysis reported that several top co-occurrence clusters appeared linked to parvovirus B19, influenza, CMV and Epstein-Barr virus. Compared with the roughly 670-donor mean, donors in an Asian-associated ancestry cluster had fewer N-insertions in productive TCRs, according to a later genetic analysis. This cohort had only TCR beta chains sequenced, and the lack of alpha or paired-chain data limited which features could be detected. In a later analysis, HLA-associated TCR beta chains were found to be more clonally expanded and to have lower generation probabilities than equally common non-associated chains. An association between a missense DCLRE1C variant and V-gene and J-gene trimming of TCR beta chains was found in a later genetic analysis and replicated in an independent cohort. A cluster of highly shared sequence variants was judged likely to represent a technical artifact of the sequencing pipeline. Some IMGT-functional V segments, including TRBV6-2 and TRBV6-3, could not be distinguished by the 87-base-pair reads and were therefore excluded. In a later analysis, most CMV-associated TCR beta chains were found to appear HLA-restricted, with HLA associations seemingly driven largely by CMV exposure. A further reported finding was that TCR beta sequences accurately predicted the HLA-A and HLA-B alleles for most subjects in the first cohort. Most TCR sequences were observed very rarely across donors, whereas some public TCRs were present in many individuals. Immune exposure information for the cohort was limited to CMV serostatus. The classifier was reported to diagnose cytomegalovirus status with high specificity and sensitivity in both the original cohort and the validation cohort. In a later analysis, some 18,000 TCR beta sequences were associated with specific HLA alleles at a false discovery rate of 0.05. The authors suggested that the approach could potentially be generalized to other disease states and immunological phenotypes. In an earlier analysis of approximately 590 of the donors, most TCR beta V segments were observed in productive rearrangements about 87% or about 30% of the time, broadly matching IMGT annotations. According to a later analysis, TCR association rates differed among HLA loci, with DRB1 alleles showing the most associated TCRs and HLA-C alleles showing the fewest. A few of the identified cytomegalovirus-associated TCR beta chains were confirmed in vitro to be specific for cytomegalovirus antigens. Correlated functional status among segregating V segments might be attributable to linkage disequilibrium, but an unknown experimental factor could not be ruled out. In the study, some 160 TCR beta chains were listed as associated with cytomegalovirus. Because some donors lacked HLA typing at each locus, the association tests relied only on the typed subset. Presence/absence analyses assumed roughly uniform sequencing depth across donors, an assumption that may not hold.

Sequenced sample: PBMCs. The chain uses TRBV27 and TRBJ2-1, with TRBD2 identical over 7 junction bases. This clonotype was sampled from a human donor in good health. The CDR3 reads CASSSPSSGGEQFF. The base sequence is TGTGCCAGCAGTTCCCCAAGTTCGGGGGGTGAGCAGTTCTTC.